Reported below is one T cell receptor beta chain. Antigen: not known. This entry is derived from a study of shared clonotypes between healthy human individuals. Some clones are missing from TCRdb's copy, which holds only in-frame ones; the method was immunoSEQ multiplex PCR. The table has around 610,000 clones, 95% to 97% seen once. The CDR3 has 14 residues. Germline assignment: CDR1 SGHAT and CDR2 FQNNGV. Trimming took 2 bases from V and 2 from J, leaving 10 bases between them. It was CD45RO-negative cells, positively selected for CCR7, that made up naive CD8 cells, with terminally differentiated effector memory CD45RA+ cells excluded. General study points: As a rule, naive subsets had a larger estimated richness than memory subsets.

The gene calls are TRBV11-2 and TRBJ2-7; D is unresolved. The sample consisted of naive CD8+ T cells sorted from blood. The clonotype was recovered from a woman in her 30s in good health. CDR3 amino acids: CASSLRNSPYEQYF. The CDR3 DNA reads TGTGCCAGCAGCTTACGAAACAGCCCCTACGAGCAGTACTTC.